This T cell receptor beta chain came from a study of metastatic and nonmetastatic thyroid tumors. This clone was counted at least ten times. Its antigen is not known. TCRdb called clones again from the PCR reads with MiXCR. The table includes 37,000 or so clones, roughly a sixth detected once. The germline V gene encodes CDR1 LGHDT and CDR2 YNNKEL (reference sequence). The CDR3 is 15 residues long. V was clipped by 6 bases and J by 4 bases, with 16 bases between them. Whole-study findings and limits: As reported, TCR beta diversity in blood and tumor was significantly higher in malignant thyroid tumors than in benign nodules.

Thyroid surgery had not been preceded by any treatment in any patient. The receptor comes from a female donor with papillary thyroid cancer or a benign thyroid nodule (not recorded which). Some clones in this sample may be carry-over from other donors' samples. Source material: blood. The gene calls are TRBV3-1 and TRBJ1-3; maybe TRBD1 (5 bases). This chain's CDR3 is CASSQGRGGGNTIYF. CDR3 sequence (DNA): TGTGCCAGCAGTCAGGGAAGGGGAGGAGGAAACACCATATATTTT.